The entry that follows covers one TCR beta chain sequence. Its target is not known. The data belong to a study of shared clonotypes between healthy human individuals. On the study more broadly: Two women and a few men aged 18 to 49 served as donors. Study findings and constraints: Represented diversity, genetic and exposure-history alike, was limited by few donors. Despite large depth, rarefaction showed incomplete sorted-subset sequencing. Estimated richness was generally greater in naive than memory subsets.

V was clipped by 6 bases and J by 2 bases, with 13 bases between them. The CDR3 sequence is 14 residues long. Germline CDR1 reads MNHEY; CDR2 reads SVGAGI. CD45RO-negative, CCR7-selected cells formed the naive CD8 fraction, which excluded terminally differentiated effector memory CD45RA+ cells. Using immunoSEQ multiplex PCR, the repertoire was profiled, and TCRdb retains in-frame clones only, with some absent. The table lists about 2 million clones, approximately 94% of them singletons. This TCR derives from a young man in good health. The chain uses TRBV6-5 and TRBJ2-5; D unclear. The sample was naive CD8+ T cells sorted from blood. CDR3 sequence (DNA): TGTGCCAGCAGCCCGGAAAACCCACAAGAGACCCAGTACTTC. Translated, it gives CASSPENPQETQYF.